This T cell receptor beta chain is drawn from a study of identical twins. Study-wide results and caveats: Low generation probability was overrepresented in out-of-frame alpha sequences shared by twins. Beta out-of-frame sequences showed weaker excess sharing between twins.

cDNA molecules carried unique molecular identifiers, and template switching added a universal primer site. Each CDR3 protein is one row after TCRdb ran MiXCR on the 5' RACE reads. The sample has under 250,000 distinct CDR3 sequences; 6% to 9% are singletons. This clonotype has more than one count but fewer than ten. The antigen is undetermined. The germline V and J ends were trimmed by 0 bases and 2 bases, with 11 bases remaining between them. The length of the CDR3 is 15 residues. Germline CDR1 MNHEY, CDR2 SVGAGI. This sample also appeared in a second study, on yellow fever vaccine responses in identical twins.

The clonotype was recovered from a woman between 18 and 30 years old in good health. Sample: memory (CD45RO+) T cells sorted from blood. This chain joins TRBV6-5 and TRBJ2-7; the D gene is possibly TRBD1 (6 bases). The CDR3 DNA sequence: TGTGCCAGCAGTTACTCGAACAGGGTTACCTACGAGCAGTACTTC. Protein: CASSYSNRVTYEQYF.